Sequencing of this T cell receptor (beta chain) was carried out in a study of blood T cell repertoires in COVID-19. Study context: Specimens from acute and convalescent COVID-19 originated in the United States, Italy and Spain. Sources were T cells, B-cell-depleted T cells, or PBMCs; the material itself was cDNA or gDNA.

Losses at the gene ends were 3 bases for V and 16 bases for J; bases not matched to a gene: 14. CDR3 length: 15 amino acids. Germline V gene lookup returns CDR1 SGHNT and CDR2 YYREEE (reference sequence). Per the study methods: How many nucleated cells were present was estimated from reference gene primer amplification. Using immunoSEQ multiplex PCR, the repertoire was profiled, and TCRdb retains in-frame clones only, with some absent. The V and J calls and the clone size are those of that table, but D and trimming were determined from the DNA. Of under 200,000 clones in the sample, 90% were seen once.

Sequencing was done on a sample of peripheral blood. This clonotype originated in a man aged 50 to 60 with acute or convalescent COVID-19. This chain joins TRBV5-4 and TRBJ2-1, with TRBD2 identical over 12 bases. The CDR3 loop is CASSSDQTSGRPKFF. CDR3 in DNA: TGTGCCAGCAGCTCAGACCAAACTAGCGGGAGGCCAAAATTCTTC.